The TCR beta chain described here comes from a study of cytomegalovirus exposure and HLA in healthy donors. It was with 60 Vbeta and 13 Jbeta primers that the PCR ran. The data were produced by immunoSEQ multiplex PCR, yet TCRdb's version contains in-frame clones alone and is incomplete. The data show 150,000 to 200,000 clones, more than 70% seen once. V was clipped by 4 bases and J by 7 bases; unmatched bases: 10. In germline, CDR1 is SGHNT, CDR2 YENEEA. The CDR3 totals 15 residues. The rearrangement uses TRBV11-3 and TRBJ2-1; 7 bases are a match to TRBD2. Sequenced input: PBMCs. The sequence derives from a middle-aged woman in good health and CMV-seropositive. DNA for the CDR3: TGTGCCAGCAGCTCCTCGGGACTAAGTGGGAATGAGCAGTTCTTC. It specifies CASSSSGLSGNEQFF.